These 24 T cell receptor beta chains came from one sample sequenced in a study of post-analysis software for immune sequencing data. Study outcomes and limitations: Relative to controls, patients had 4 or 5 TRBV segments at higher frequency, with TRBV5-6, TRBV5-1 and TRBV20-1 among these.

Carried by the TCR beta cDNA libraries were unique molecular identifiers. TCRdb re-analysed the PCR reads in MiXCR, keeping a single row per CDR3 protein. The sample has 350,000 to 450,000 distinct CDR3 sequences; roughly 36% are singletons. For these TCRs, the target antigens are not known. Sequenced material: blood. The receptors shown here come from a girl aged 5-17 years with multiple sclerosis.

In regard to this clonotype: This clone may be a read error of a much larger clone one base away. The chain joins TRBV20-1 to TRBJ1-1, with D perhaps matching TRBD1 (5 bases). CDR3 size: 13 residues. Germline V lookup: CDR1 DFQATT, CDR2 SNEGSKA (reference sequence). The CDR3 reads CSVRAAGRNEAFF. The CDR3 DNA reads TGCAGTGTTAGAGCGGCAGGGCGGAATGAAGCTTTCTTT.

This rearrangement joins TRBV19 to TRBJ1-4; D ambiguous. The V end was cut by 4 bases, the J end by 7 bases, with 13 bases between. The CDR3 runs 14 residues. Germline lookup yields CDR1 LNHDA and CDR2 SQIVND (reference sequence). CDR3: CASSSGQWAEKLFF. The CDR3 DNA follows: TGTGCCAGTAGTAGTGGGCAGTGGGCTGAAAAACTGTTTTTT.

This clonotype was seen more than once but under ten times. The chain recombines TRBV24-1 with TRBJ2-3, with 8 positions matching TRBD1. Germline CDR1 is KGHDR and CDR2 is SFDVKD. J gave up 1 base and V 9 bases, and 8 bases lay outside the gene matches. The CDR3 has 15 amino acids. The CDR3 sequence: CATAGGTGRTDTQYF. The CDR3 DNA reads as TGTGCCACCGCGGGTGGGACAGGTCGCACAGATACGCAGTATTTT.

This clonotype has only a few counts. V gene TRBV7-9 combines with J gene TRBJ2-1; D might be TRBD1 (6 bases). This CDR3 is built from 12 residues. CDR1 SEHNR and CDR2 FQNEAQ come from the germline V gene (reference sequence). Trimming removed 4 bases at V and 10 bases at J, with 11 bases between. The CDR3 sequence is CASSSGEREQFF. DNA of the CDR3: TGTGCCAGCAGCTCAGGGGAAAGGGAGCAGTTCTTC.

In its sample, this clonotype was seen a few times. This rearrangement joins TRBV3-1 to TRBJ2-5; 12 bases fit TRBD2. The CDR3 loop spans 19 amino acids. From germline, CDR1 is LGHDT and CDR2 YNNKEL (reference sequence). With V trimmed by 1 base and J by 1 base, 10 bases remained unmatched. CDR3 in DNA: TGTGCCAGCAGCCAAGGTTACCTAGCGGGGGGGGCCTCCCAAGAGACCCAGTACTTC. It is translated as CASSQGYLAGGASQETQYF.

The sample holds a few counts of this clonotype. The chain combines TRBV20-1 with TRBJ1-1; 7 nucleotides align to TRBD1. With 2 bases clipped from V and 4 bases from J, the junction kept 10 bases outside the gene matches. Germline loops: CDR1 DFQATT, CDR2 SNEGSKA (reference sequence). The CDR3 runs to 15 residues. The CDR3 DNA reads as TGCAGTGCTAGAACTACAGGGGCTGCGGGCACTGAAGCTTTCTTT. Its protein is CSARTTGAAGTEAFF.

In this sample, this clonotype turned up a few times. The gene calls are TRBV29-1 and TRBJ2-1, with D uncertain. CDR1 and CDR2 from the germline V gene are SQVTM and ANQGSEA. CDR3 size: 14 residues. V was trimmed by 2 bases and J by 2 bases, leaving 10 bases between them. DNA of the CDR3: TGCAGCGTTGAAACGGGTCCTACCTACAATGAGCAGTTCTTC. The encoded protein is CSVETGPTYNEQFF.

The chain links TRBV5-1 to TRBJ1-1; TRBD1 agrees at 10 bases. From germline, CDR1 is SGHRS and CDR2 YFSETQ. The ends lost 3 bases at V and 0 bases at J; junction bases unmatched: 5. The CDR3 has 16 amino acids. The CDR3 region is CASSWGQGTMNTEAFF. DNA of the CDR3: TGCGCCAGCAGCTGGGGACAGGGGACCATGAACACTGAAGCTTTCTTT.

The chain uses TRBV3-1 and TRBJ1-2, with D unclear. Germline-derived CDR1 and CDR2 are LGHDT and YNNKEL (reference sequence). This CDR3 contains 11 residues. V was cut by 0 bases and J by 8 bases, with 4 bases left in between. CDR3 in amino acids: CASSQERGYTF. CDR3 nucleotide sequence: TGTGCCAGCAGCCAAGAGAGGGGCTACACCTTC.

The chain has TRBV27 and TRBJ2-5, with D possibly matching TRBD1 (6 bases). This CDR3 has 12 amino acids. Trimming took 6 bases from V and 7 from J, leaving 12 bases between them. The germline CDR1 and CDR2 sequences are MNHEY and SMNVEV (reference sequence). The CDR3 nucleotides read TGTGCCAGCAGGCCAGGGGTAGGGACCCAGTACTTC. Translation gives CASRPGVGTQYF.

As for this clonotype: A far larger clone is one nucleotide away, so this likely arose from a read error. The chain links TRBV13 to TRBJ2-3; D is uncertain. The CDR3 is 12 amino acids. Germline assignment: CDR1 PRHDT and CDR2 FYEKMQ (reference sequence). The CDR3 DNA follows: TGTGCCAACAGCTTAGGAGCGGATACGCAGTATTTT. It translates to CANSLGADTQYF. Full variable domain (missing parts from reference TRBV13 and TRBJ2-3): AAGVIQSPRHLIKEKRETATLKCYPIPRHDTVYWYQQGPGQDPQFLISFYEKMQSDKGSIPDRFSAQQFSDYHSELNMSSLELGDSALYFCANSLGADTQYFGPGTRLTVL.

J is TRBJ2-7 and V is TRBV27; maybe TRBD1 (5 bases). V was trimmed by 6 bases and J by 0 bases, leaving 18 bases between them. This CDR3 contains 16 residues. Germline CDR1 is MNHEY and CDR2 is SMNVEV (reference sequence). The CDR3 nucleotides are TGTGCCAGCAGCTCTATCAGACAGCTCAACTCCTACGAGCAGTACTTC. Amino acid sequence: CASSSIRQLNSYEQYF.

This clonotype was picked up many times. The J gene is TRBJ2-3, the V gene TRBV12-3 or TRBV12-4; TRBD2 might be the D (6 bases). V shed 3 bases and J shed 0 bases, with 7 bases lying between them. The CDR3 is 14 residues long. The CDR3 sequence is CASSFGGSTDTQYF. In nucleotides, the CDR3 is TGTGCCAGCAGTTTCGGGGGTAGCACAGATACGCAGTATTTT.

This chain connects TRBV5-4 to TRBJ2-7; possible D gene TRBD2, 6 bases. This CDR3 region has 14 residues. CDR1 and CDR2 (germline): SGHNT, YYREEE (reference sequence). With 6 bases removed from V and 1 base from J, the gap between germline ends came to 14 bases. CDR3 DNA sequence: TGTGCCAGCACCGCGGCGGGGTTTTCCTACGAGCAGTACTTC. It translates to CASTAAGFSYEQYF.

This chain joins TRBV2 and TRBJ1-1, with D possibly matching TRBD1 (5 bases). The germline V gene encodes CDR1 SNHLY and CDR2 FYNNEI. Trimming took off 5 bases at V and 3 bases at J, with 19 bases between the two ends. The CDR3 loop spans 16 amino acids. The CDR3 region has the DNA TGTGCCAGCAGTCCACCCTTTGGCGGGGCGGACACTGAAGCTTTCTTT. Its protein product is CASSPPFGGADTEAFF.

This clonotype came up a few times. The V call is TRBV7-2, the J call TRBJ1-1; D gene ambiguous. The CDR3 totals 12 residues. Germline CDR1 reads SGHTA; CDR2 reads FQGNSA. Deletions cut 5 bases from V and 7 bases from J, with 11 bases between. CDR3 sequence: CASSPQMGEAFF. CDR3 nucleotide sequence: TGTGCCAGCAGCCCCCAGATGGGTGAAGCTTTCTTT.

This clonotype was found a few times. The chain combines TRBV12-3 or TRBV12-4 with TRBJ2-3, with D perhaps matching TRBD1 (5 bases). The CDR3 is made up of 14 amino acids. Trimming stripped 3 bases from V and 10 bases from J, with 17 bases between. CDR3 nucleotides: TGTGCCAGCAGTTTTCTCCCGCAGGGTTATCCGCAGTATTTT. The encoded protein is CASSFLPQGYPQYF.

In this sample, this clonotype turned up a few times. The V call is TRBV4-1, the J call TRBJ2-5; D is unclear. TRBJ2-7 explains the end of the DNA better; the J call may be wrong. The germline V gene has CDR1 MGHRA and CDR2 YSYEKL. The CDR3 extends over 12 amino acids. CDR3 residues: CASSQDFREQYF. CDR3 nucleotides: TGCGCCAGCAGCCAAGATTTCCGCGAGCAGTACTTC.

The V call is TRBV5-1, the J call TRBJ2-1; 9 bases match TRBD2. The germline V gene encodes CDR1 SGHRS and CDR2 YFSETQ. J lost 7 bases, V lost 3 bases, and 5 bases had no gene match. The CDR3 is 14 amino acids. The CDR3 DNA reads TGCGCCAGCAGCTCAGTAGCGGGGGTGAATGAGCAGTTCTTC. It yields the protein CASSSVAGVNEQFF.

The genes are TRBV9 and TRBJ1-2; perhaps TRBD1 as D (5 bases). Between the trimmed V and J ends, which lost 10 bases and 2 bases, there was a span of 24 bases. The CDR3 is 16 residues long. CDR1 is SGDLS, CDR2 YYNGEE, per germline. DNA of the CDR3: TGTGCCCGAACCAACAGGCTCAACAGGCCGAACTATGGCTACACCTTC. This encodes CARTNRLNRPNYGYTF.

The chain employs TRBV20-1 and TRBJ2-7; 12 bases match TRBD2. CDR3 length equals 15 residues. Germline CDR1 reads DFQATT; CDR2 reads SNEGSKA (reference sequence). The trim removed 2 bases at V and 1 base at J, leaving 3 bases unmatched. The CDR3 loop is CSARSGLAGSYEQYF. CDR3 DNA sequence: TGCAGTGCTAGATCTGGACTAGCGGGGTCCTACGAGCAGTACTTC.

CDR3 in amino acids: CASSHPSGDTQYF. The CDR3 nucleotides read TGTGCCAGCAGCCATCCTAGCGGGGATACGCAGTATTTT. This rearrangement joins TRBV11-2 to TRBJ2-3; 8 nucleotides align to TRBD2. This CDR3 has 13 residues. Germline V gene data show CDR1 as SGHAT and CDR2 as FQNNGV. The ends lost 5 bases at V and 6 bases at J; junction bases unmatched: 4.

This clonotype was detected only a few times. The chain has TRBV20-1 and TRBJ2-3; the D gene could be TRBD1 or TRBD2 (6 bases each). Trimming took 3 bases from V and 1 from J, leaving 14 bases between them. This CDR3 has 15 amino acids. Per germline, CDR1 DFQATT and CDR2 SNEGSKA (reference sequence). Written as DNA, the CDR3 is TGCAGTGCTAGGTGGGGGGCTAGCGGCACAGATACGCAGTATTTT. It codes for CSARWGASGTDTQYF.

The CDR3 here is CASQPRFSYNEQFF. In DNA form, the CDR3 reads TGCGCCAGCCAACCTAGATTCTCCTACAATGAGCAGTTCTTC. This rearrangement joins TRBV5-1 to TRBJ2-1; D unclear. The CDR3 covers 14 residues. CDR1 is SGHRS and CDR2 is YFSETQ in the germline V gene. Trimming took 7 bases from V and 0 from J, leaving 11 bases between them.